This T cell receptor (beta chain) was captured in a study of blood T cell repertoires in COVID-19. Study context: Spain, Italy and the United States supplied samples that represented acute and convalescent COVID-19.

TCRdb's copy holds only in-frame clones and misses some; the assay was immunoSEQ multiplex PCR. The table has about 120,000 clones, about 74% seen once; the top ten hold roughly 6%. The CDR3 sequence is 15 residues long. Trimming removed 0 bases from V and 5 bases from J; junction bases left unmatched: 4. The germline V gene encodes CDR1 GTSNPN and CDR2 SVGIG (reference sequence). This clone was counted only a few times. The rearrangement joins TRBV30 to TRBJ2-5; 12 bases fit TRBD2. The sample consisted of peripheral blood. This sequence was found in a man between 65 and 80 years old with acute or convalescent COVID-19. The DNA of the CDR3 is TGTGCCTGGAGTGTGGCTAGCGGGGGGGCGGAGACCCAGTACTTC. This codes for CAWSVASGGAETQYF.